The present T cell receptor beta chain was sequenced within a study of CD8+ T cells in alopecia areata. This clone was found a few times. Its specificity is not known. As the sequencing template, cDNA was produced by extracting RNA and reverse transcribing it. Some clones are missing from TCRdb's copy, which holds only in-frame ones; the method was immunoSEQ multiplex PCR. This table has roughly 70,000 clones, approximately 28% appearing once. Study outcomes and limitations: Numerous clones, expanded in lesions, remained in scalp and blood during tofacitinib.

Germline loops: CDR1 SQVTM, CDR2 ANQGSEA. The CDR3 totals 12 residues. The V end was cut by 7 bases, the J end by 6 bases, with 16 bases between. Noted treatment: oral pan-JAK inhibitor, 5-10 mg twice daily. Peripheral blood and lesional scalp punch biopsies came from alopecia areata patients. The sample here was CD8+ T cells sorted from blood, taken at week 4, from a patient treated with tofacitinib. The TCR sequence derives from a human donor with alopecia areata. This rearrangement joins TRBV29-1 to TRBJ2-7; a possible D gene is TRBD2 (6 bases). CDR3 region: CSGGEDRGEQYF. As DNA, the CDR3 is TGCAGCGGGGGGGAGGACCGCGGCGAGCAGTACTTC.